This record looks at one T cell receptor beta chain sequence and its context. Its target is not known. CDR1 is SGHNT, CDR2 YYREEE, per germline (reference sequence). Unmatched junction bases numbered 11, after V lost 4 bases and J lost 4 bases. The CDR3 totals 16 residues. This sample stems from a study of untreated major depressive disorder. General observations from the study: CD4+ T cells from depressed patients used TRBV05-01 (Vbeta 5.1) more often than controls. TRBV25-01 and TRBV02-01 usage differences were not statistically significant.

TCRdb's copy holds only in-frame clones and misses some; the assay was immunoSEQ multiplex PCR. The sample lists around 13,000 clones, about nine tenths occurring once. This chain uses TRBV5-4 with TRBJ1-2; 9 nucleotides match TRBD1. This TCR derives from a man younger than 45 with major depressive disorder. The specimen was CD4+ T cells from PBMCs. As DNA, the CDR3 is TGTGCCAGCAGCCTCGGTCCGGGACAGGGAAGCTATGGCTACACCTTC. Translation gives CASSLGPGQGSYGYTF.